Below are 13 T cell receptor beta chains sequenced from a single sample in a study of cytomegalovirus exposure and HLA in healthy donors. Produced via immunoSEQ multiplex PCR; TCRdb's table is partial and in-frame only. The data show around 180,000 clones, about 80% seen once. The material sequenced was PBMCs. The receptors derive from a man aged 18 to 35 in good health and CMV-seropositive.

The J gene is TRBJ2-2, the V gene TRBV7-2; D is possibly TRBD2 (5 bases). V lost 5 bases and J 7 bases, leaving 20 bases between the germline ends. The germline V gene has CDR1 SGHTA and CDR2 FQGNSA. This CDR3 is built from 16 residues. CDR3 amino acids: CASSPPRTLSVGELFF. In DNA form, the CDR3 reads TGTGCCAGCAGCCCCCCCCGGACTCTCAGTGTCGGGGAGCTGTTTTTT.

This chain links TRBV2 with TRBJ1-1; 7 bases fit TRBD1. In germline, CDR1 is SNHLY, CDR2 FYNNEI. The CDR3 totals 14 residues. The trim removed 8 bases at V and 0 bases at J, leaving 6 bases unmatched. CDR3 in amino acids: CASLYRGLNTEAFF. The CDR3 region has the DNA TGTGCCAGCCTCTACAGGGGATTGAACACTGAAGCTTTCTTT.

This clone was observed once. The genes are TRBV10-3 and TRBJ1-3; the match to TRBD1 covers 8 bases. Trimming cost V 10 bases and J 0 bases; bases outside gene matches: 8. This CDR3 has 15 amino acids. Germline CDR1 ENHRY, CDR2 SYGVKD. The CDR3 bases are TGTGCCACTTCGGACAGGGCCAGCTCTGGAAACACCATATATTTT. This sequence encodes CATSDRASSGNTIYF.

CDR3 coding DNA: TGCGCCAGCAGTGAGCATATCCCAAGATTAGAGGAAGCTTTCTTT. Protein sequence: CASSEHIPRLEEAFF. The chain joins TRBV10-2 to TRBJ1-1; no clear D gene. The V gene's germline CDR1 is WSHSY and CDR2 SAAADI. With 2 bases removed from V and 8 bases from J, the gap between germline ends came to 18 bases. The CDR3 contains 15 residues.

The CDR3 reads CASSLGGGTGYEQYF. Written as DNA, the CDR3 is TGTGCCAGCAGCTTAGGAGGTGGAACGGGCTACGAGCAGTACTTC. The chain carries TRBV11-2 and TRBJ2-7; no reliable D call. CDR1 and CDR2 from the germline V gene are SGHAT and FQNNGV. Trimming took 1 base from V and 3 from J, leaving 13 bases between them. This CDR3 is 15 amino acids long.

The chain uses TRBV5-4 and TRBJ1-2; TRBD1 matches 7 bases. This CDR3 is built from 15 residues. CDR1 and CDR2 from the germline V gene are SGHNT and YYREEE (reference sequence). The V gene end was trimmed by 4 bases and the J gene end by 14 bases; junction bases not matched to a gene: 20. The CDR3: CASSRWGQTTSAKTF. CDR3 bases: TGTGCCAGCAGCCGATGGGGACAGACCACTTCAGCTAAGACCTTC.

This clone has just one count. This chain uses TRBV28 with TRBJ2-7; 8 bases map to TRBD1. V shed 3 bases, J shed 1 base, and the junction held 14 bases outside the gene matches. Germline V gene sequence: CDR1 MDHEN, CDR2 SYDVKM. CDR3 length: 18 residues. Written as DNA, the CDR3 is TGTGCCAGCAGTTTTTACCGTCCCCCCCAGGGGGCTTCCTACGAGCAGTACTTC. This encodes CASSFYRPPQGASYEQYF.

V usage is TRBV6-1 and J usage is TRBJ1-2; tentative D call: TRBD1 (5 bases). The CDR3 has 14 amino acids. Trimming cost V 4 bases and J 4 bases, with 13 bases left between them. Germline values: CDR1 MNHNS, CDR2 SASEGT. The CDR3 DNA reads TGTGCCAGCAGTGGAGACAGCCTGTTCTATGGCTACACCTTC. It translates to CASSGDSLFYGYTF.

The V and J genes are TRBV28 and TRBJ2-1; 9 bases align to TRBD2. Trimming cost V 10 bases and J 1 base; bases outside gene matches: 20. The CDR3 is 19 residues long. Germline V gives CDR1 MDHEN, CDR2 SYDVKM. CDR3 nucleotides: TGTGCCACCCGGGGACTTGTGCGGCGGGAGGGCCCATCCTACAATGAGCAGTTCTTC. Translated: CATRGLVRREGPSYNEQFF.

The chain employs TRBV19 and TRBJ2-7; the match to TRBD1 covers 7 bases. V lost 7 bases and J lost 7; bases outside the gene matches: 13. The germline CDR1 and CDR2 sequences are LNHDA and SQIVND (reference sequence). The CDR3 consists of 14 residues. Here the CDR3 reads CASNRRTGLREQYF. CDR3 nucleotides: TGTGCCAGTAATAGAAGGACAGGATTGAGGGAGCAGTACTTC.

V is TRBV5-4 and J is TRBJ2-2; no clear D gene. Germline V gene sequence: CDR1 SGHNT, CDR2 YYREEE (reference sequence). The CDR3 extends over 13 amino acids. The V end lost 3 bases, the J end lost 5 bases, and 8 bases lay between the germline ends. CDR3 amino acids: CASSSPPTGELFF. CDR3 DNA: TGTGCCAGCAGCTCTCCTCCTACCGGGGAGCTGTTTTTT.

Only a few counts were recorded for this clone. This chain links TRBV5-6 with TRBJ1-1; 10 positions match TRBD1. Germline lookup yields CDR1 SGHDT and CDR2 YYEEEE. Losses at the gene ends were 4 bases for V and 2 bases for J; bases not matched to a gene: 5. The CDR3 length is 15 residues. In DNA, the CDR3 is TGTGCCAGCAGCATGGGGACAGGGGTTAACACTGAAGCTTTCTTT. Translation gives CASSMGTGVNTEAFF.

This chain uses TRBV5-1 with TRBJ2-5; no clear D gene. The V end lost 4 bases, the J end lost 5 bases, and 15 bases lay between the germline ends. This CDR3 is built from 14 residues. CDR1 and CDR2 from the germline V gene are SGHRS and YFSETQ. The CDR3 sequence: CASSAGVAPETQYF. CDR3 nucleotides: TGCGCCAGCAGCGCTGGAGTTGCCCCCGAGACCCAGTACTTC.